What follows are 24 T cell receptor beta chains derived from one specimen sequenced in a study of blood T cell repertoires in COVID-19 (dated by TCRdb to the early 2020s). The library was prepared using the immunoSEQ multiplex PCR assay. TCRdb's version of the immuneACCESS table is confined to in-frame rearrangements and falls short of the full clone set. An unresolved V gene accounts for under half of the shortfall where checked; the remainder is of unknown origin. Recorded for this sample are around 170,000 clones; about 81% of them occurred a single time. 12% of the sample comes from the top ten. The sequencing sample was made of peripheral blood. These receptors all stem from a woman older than 75 with COVID-19, enrolled during active disease.

The chain couples TRBV21-1 to TRBJ2-2; the table gives TRBD1 as D, unverified against the DNA. TRBV21-1 is assigned pseudogene status. The CDR3 is made up of 15 amino acids. As DNA, the CDR3 is TGTGCCAGCAGCATTTCCCAGACAGATCTCGGGGAGCTGTTTTTT. This gives the protein CASSISQTDLGELFF.

This chain joins TRBV5-1 and TRBJ2-1; 7 bases are a match to TRBD2. The germline V gene encodes CDR1 SGHRS and CDR2 YFSETQ. V shed 2 bases, J shed 4 bases, and the junction held 9 bases outside the gene matches. The CDR3 runs 16 residues. The CDR3 nucleotides are TGCGCCAGCAGCTTCACGGGGGGATTACAATACAATGAGCAGTTCTTC. The encoded protein is CASSFTGGLQYNEQFF. The complete variable domain, with remaining parts taken from reference TRBV5-1 and TRBJ2-1, reads KAGVTQTPRYLIKTRGQQVTLSCSPISGHRSVSWYQQTPGQGLQFLFEYFSETQRNKGNFPGRFSGRQFSNSRSEMNVSTLELGDSALYLCASSFTGGLQYNEQFFGPGTRLTVL.

V and J are TRBV7-8 and TRBJ2-7, with 9 nucleotides matching TRBD1. The CDR3 loop spans 18 amino acids. CDR1 is SGHVS, CDR2 FQNEAQ, per germline. With 4 bases clipped from V and 1 base from J, the junction kept 14 bases outside the gene matches. The CDR3 nucleotides read TGTGCCAGCAGCTCCCTACCGGGACAGGGAAGAACATCCTACGAGCAGTACTTC. The encoded protein is CASSSLPGQGRTSYEQYF.

The rearrangement links TRBV7-2 to TRBJ2-3; 9 bases fit TRBD2. The CDR3 is 15 residues long. The junction had 6 bases not matched to a gene; V was cut back by 4 bases and J by 4 bases. The germline V gene has CDR1 SGHTA and CDR2 FQGNSA. CDR3 nucleotides: TGTGCCAGCAGCTCACAAGCGGGGGGTCCAGATACGCAGTATTTT. As protein: CASSSQAGGPDTQYF.

The rearrangement uses TRBV6-6 and TRBJ2-7, with 7 positions matching TRBD2. Trimming cost V 11 bases and J 3 bases; bases outside gene matches: 7. The germline gives CDR1 MNHNY, CDR2 SVGAGI (reference sequence). The CDR3 loop spans 12 amino acids. CDR3 in DNA: TGTGCCTGCGGGGCTAGCGGCTACGAGCAGTACTTC. Its translation: CACGASGYEQYF.

The chain couples TRBV4-1 to TRBJ2-5; 13 positions agree with TRBD2. The germline V gene encodes CDR1 MGHRA and CDR2 YSYEKL. The CDR3 has 15 residues. J lost 5 bases, V lost 4 bases, and 4 bases had no gene match. The CDR3 region has the DNA TGCGCCAGCAGCCTCTCGACTAGCGGGGGGGAGACCCAGTACTTC. Protein: CASSLSTSGGETQYF.

This sequence joins TRBV30 and TRBJ2-1; 13 nucleotides match TRBD2. Germline V lookup: CDR1 GTSNPN, CDR2 SVGIG (reference sequence). V was clipped by 0 bases and J by 7 bases; unmatched bases: 0. The CDR3 has 14 amino acids. Here the CDR3 DNA reads TGTGCCTGGAGTGTACTAGCGGGGGGGAATGAGCAGTTCTTC. Its protein product is CAWSVLAGGNEQFF.

V gene TRBV7-2 combines with J gene TRBJ2-1; D not certain. CDR3 length equals 15 residues. CDR1 and CDR2 from the germline V gene are SGHTA and FQGNSA. V was shortened by 1 base and J by 0 bases, with 7 bases between the two germline ends. The CDR3 spells CASSLDWSSYNEQFF. The DNA of the CDR3 is TGTGCCAGCAGCTTAGATTGGAGCTCCTACAATGAGCAGTTCTTC.

V and J are TRBV5-1 and TRBJ2-1; D gene ambiguous. The V end was cut by 4 bases, the J end by 5 bases, with 16 bases between. The CDR3 covers 15 residues. The germline gives CDR1 SGHRS, CDR2 YFSETQ. The CDR3 DNA reads as TGCGCCAGCAGCCCTTTTCAGGTGACCGACAATGAGCAGTTCTTC. This encodes CASSPFQVTDNEQFF.

In its sample, this clone was seen once. This chain links TRBV3-1 (or the pseudogene TRBV3-2) with TRBJ2-5; 11 bases map to TRBD2. CDR3 length equals 15 residues. Germline V gene sequence: CDR1 LGHDT, CDR2 YNNKEL (reference sequence). The V gene end was trimmed by 5 bases and the J gene end by 5 bases; junction bases not matched to a gene: 7. The CDR3 spells CASSETSGSSETQYF. CDR3 nucleotides: TGTGCCAGCAGCGAAACTAGCGGGAGCTCGGAGACCCAGTACTTC.

The chain links TRBV6-5 to TRBJ1-2; no clear D gene. This CDR3 region has 14 residues. Between the trimmed V and J ends, which lost 0 bases and 5 bases, there was a span of 10 bases. In germline, CDR1 is MNHEY, CDR2 SVGAGI. CDR3 loop: CASSYSGSSYGYTF. DNA for the CDR3: TGTGCCAGCAGTTACTCCGGGTCCTCTTATGGCTACACCTTC.

This clone occurred a few times. V gene TRBV5-1 combines with J gene TRBJ2-2; 7 nucleotides align to TRBD2. Germline V gene sequence: CDR1 SGHRS, CDR2 YFSETQ. The CDR3 totals 17 residues. V lost 3 bases and J lost 5; bases outside the gene matches: 13. The CDR3 spells CASSSHGKAGRTGELFF. Here the CDR3 DNA reads TGCGCCAGCAGCTCCCATGGGAAAGCGGGAAGGACCGGGGAGCTGTTTTTT. The variable domain in full, completed from reference TRBV5-1 and TRBJ2-2, reads KAGVTQTPRYLIKTRGQQVTLSCSPISGHRSVSWYQQTPGQGLQFLFEYFSETQRNKGNFPGRFSGRQFSNSRSEMNVSTLELGDSALYLCASSSHGKAGRTGELFFGEGSRLTVL.

The chain has TRBV4-1 and TRBJ1-1; D ambiguous. The V end lost 0 bases, the J end lost 4 bases, and 12 bases lay between the germline ends. CDR3 length: 15 residues. Germline V gives CDR1 MGHRA, CDR2 YSYEKL. In DNA form, the CDR3 reads TGCGCCAGCAGCCAAGAGGGGAGAACTGGCACTGAAGCTTTCTTT. This codes for CASSQEGRTGTEAFF.

This clone rates as medium-sized. The chain has TRBV6-5 and TRBJ2-4; TRBD2 matches at 7 bases. Trimming took 4 bases from V and 8 from J; bases not matched to a gene: 5. Germline V gene data show CDR1 as MNHEY and CDR2 as SVGAGI. This CDR3 comprises 13 residues. In DNA form, the CDR3 reads TGTGCCAGCAGTTTTGGGGGAGGGGACATTCAGTACTTC. Translating it yields CASSFGGGDIQYF.

The chain recombines TRBV30 with TRBJ1-1; D might be TRBD1 (6 bases). V shed 3 bases and J shed 5 bases, with 13 bases lying between them. Germline CDR1 and CDR2: GTSNPN and SVGIG (reference sequence). This CDR3 comprises 13 residues. The CDR3 loop is CAWSAYRETEAFF. The CDR3, as DNA: TGTGCCTGGAGCGCTTACAGGGAGACTGAAGCTTTCTTT.

V gene TRBV3-1 (or the pseudogene TRBV3-2) combines with J gene TRBJ2-5, with 10 bases that match TRBD1. Germline assignment: CDR1 LGHDT and CDR2 YNNKEL (reference sequence). There are 15 residues in the CDR3. Germline trimming cut 6 bases from V and 4 bases from J; bases unmatched to any gene: 8. CDR3 nucleotide sequence: TGTGCCAGCAGTCCGGGACAGGGGAACATAGAGACCCAGTACTTC. Translating it yields CASSPGQGNIETQYF.

The J gene is TRBJ2-7, the V gene TRBV4-2; TRBD2 aligns across 8 bases. The germline gives CDR1 LGHNA, CDR2 YNFKEQ. This CDR3 is built from 16 residues. V lost 0 bases, J lost 3 bases, and 7 bases stayed unmatched. The CDR3 reads CASSQEEGLAVYEQYF. In DNA, the CDR3 is TGTGCCAGCAGCCAAGAAGAAGGACTAGCAGTCTACGAGCAGTACTTC.

This clone has just one count. The chain is built from TRBV12-5 and TRBJ1-1; the D is unclear. V was clipped by 3 bases and J by 6 bases, with 5 bases between them. Germline loops: CDR1 LGHNT, CDR2 FRNRAP. The CDR3 sequence is 11 residues long. CDR3 protein: CASGFLSEAFF. The CDR3 region has the DNA TGTGCTAGTGGTTTTCTGTCTGAAGCTTTCTTT. Supplemented by reference TRBV12-5 and TRBJ1-1, the full variable domain reads DARVTQTPRHKVTEMGQEVTMRCQPILGHNTVFWYRQTMMQGLELLAYFRNRAPLDDSGMPKDRFSAEMPDATLATLKIQPSEPRDSAVYFCASGFLSEAFFGQGTRLTVV.

This chain uses TRBV27 with TRBJ1-1; 7 bases are a match to TRBD1. Looked up from germline, CDR1 is MNHEY and CDR2 is SMNVEV (reference sequence). The CDR3 consists of 15 residues. J lost 1 base, V lost 2 bases, and 4 bases had no gene match. CDR3 sequence: CASSLIGDRNTEAFF. CDR3 nucleotide sequence: TGTGCCAGCAGTTTAATCGGGGACAGGAACACTGAAGCTTTCTTT.

This clone was seen a single time. The chain links TRBV5-1 to TRBJ2-5; TRBD2 matches 9 bases. The length of the CDR3 is 16 residues. Trimming cost V 0 bases and J 3 bases; bases outside gene matches: 6. CDR1 is SGHRS and CDR2 is YFSETQ in the germline V gene. CDR3 amino acids: CASSLESGGPEETQYF. The CDR3 DNA follows: TGCGCCAGCAGCTTGGAGAGCGGGGGGCCGGAAGAGACCCAGTACTTC.

This clone was observed once. The J gene is TRBJ2-2, the V gene TRBV5-8; perhaps TRBD2 as D (6 bases). The V gene lost 1 base and the J gene lost 6 bases, with 28 bases spanning the gap. The germline CDR1 and CDR2 sequences are SGHTS and YDEGEE. The CDR3 runs to 20 residues. CDR3 bases: TGTGCCAGCAGCTTGTCGGCGAAGAACCCGGGACTGAGGACACCCGGGGAGCTGTTTTTT. Translating gives CASSLSAKNPGLRTPGELFF. Complete variable domain (other parts from reference TRBV5-8 and TRBJ2-2): EAGVTQSPTHLIKTRGQQATLRCSPISGHTSVYWYQQALGLGLQFLLWYDEGEERNRGNFPPRFSGRQFPNYSSELNVNALELEDSALYLCASSLSAKNPGLRTPGELFFGEGSRLTVL.

V and J are TRBV10-3 and TRBJ2-7, with TRBD2 matching over 8 bases. Germline V gene lookup returns CDR1 ENHRY and CDR2 SYGVKD. The CDR3 has 14 residues. J was trimmed by 5 bases and V by 3 bases; bases with no gene match: 6. DNA of the CDR3: TGTGCCATCAGTGACACGGGGGGGCCGGACGAGCAGTACTTC. Translated: CAISDTGGPDEQYF.

This clone was seen a few times. The CDR3 bases are TGTGCCAGCGCTACAGGGACATCGAACCTCCCGATAGGAGCTTTCTTT. As protein: CASATGTSNLPIGAFF. This rearrangement joins TRBV28 to TRBJ1-1, with a weak D call TRBD1 (6 bases). Germline CDR1 reads MDHEN; CDR2 reads SYDVKM. The V end was cut by 8 bases, the J end by 10 bases, with 29 bases between. The CDR3 sequence is 16 residues long.

This clone was recorded only once. The rearrangement joins TRBV2 to TRBJ2-3; 15 nucleotides match TRBD2. The germline V gene encodes CDR1 SNHLY and CDR2 FYNNEI. The CDR3 extends over 21 amino acids. V trimming: 6 bases; J trimming: 2 bases; junction bases outside the gene matches: 18. CDR3 amino acids: CASRGLAGGSQRVGYTDTQYF. The CDR3 DNA reads as TGTGCCAGCAGAGGACTAGCGGGGGGGTCACAACGGGTTGGATACACAGATACGCAGTATTTT.